This T cell receptor (beta chain) was retrieved from a study of PD-1 blockade in classical Hodgkin lymphoma. Points from the study as a whole: Baseline diversity resembling that of newly diagnosed patients was seen in complete responders. While CD8+ TCR diversity did not rise significantly by C4D1, CD4+ TCR diversity did. Diminished baseline TCR diversity has been reported in newly diagnosed patients relative to healthy donors.

This CDR3 has 15 residues. Germline V gene lookup returns CDR1 MNHEY and CDR2 SVGAGI. With 8 bases removed from V and 1 base from J, the gap between germline ends came to 18 bases. The repertoire was sequenced with immunoSEQ multiplex PCR; TCRdb's copy has only in-frame clones and lacks some. The table shows tens of thousands of clones, with more than 85% occurring only once. With no exception, relapse followed autologous stem cell transplantation in all patients, and brentuximab vedotin exposure varied. Of note for this clone: Its antigen is undetermined.

The gene calls are TRBV6-5 and TRBJ2-7, with D possibly being TRBD2 (6 bases). This sample comprised peripheral blood mononuclear cells (PBMCs), obtained at baseline. This clonotype was sampled from a human donor with classical Hodgkin lymphoma. The CDR3 DNA reads as TGTGCCAGCTGGTCCCCCGGGACTGCTTCCTACGAGCAGTACTTC. Translated: CASWSPGTASYEQYF.